The present entry profiles one T cell receptor (beta chain) with its context. No antigen is known for it. No much larger clone exists at a distance of one base, and base qualities are not known. The data were taken from a study of blood T cell repertoires in COVID-19 (dated by TCRdb to the early 2020s). As for the study more broadly: Samples covering the acute and convalescent phases of COVID-19 were provided by collaborators in the United States, Italy and Spain. The material from the prospective study consisted of cDNA or gDNA derived from T cells, B-cell-depleted T cells, or PBMCs. Deeply sampled blood TCRbeta repertoires from subjects exposed to, actively infected with, or recovered from COVID-19 were included in the dataset. The repertoires were released in a freely available public database intended as a resource for research on the immune response to SARS-CoV-2. Samples were obtained from the ongoing ImmuneRACE study (first 160 participants) and from 950 to 1,500 subjects provided by 6 global collaborators. Sample metadata almost always included a de-identified subject ID, COVID-19 status, age in years and sex. HLA class I and class II types, where available, came from metadata supplied by the sample provider rather than from assay-based typing.

The collaborating institutions used their own protocols to collect whole blood in K2EDTA tubes. For TCRbeta analysis, collaborators shipped samples in one of three forms: frozen whole blood, isolated PBMCs, or DNA extracted from either of those sample types. What the study reported, not specific to this receptor: Clinical and demographic metadata were provided uncurated, with the amount varying by source and participant.

The immunoSEQ Assay, a bias-controlled multiplex PCR, was used to amplify TCRbeta CDR3 regions from genomic DNA. The study's processing was this. The number of nucleated cells in each sample was estimated by amplification of reference gene primers within the assay. To quantify the absolute abundance of each unique TCRbeta CDR3 rearrangement, sequence reads were collapsed and filtered. For each sample, productive Simpson clonality was calculated by taking the square root of Simpson's diversity index across productive rearrangements. The clones in this table, taken by TCRdb from immuneACCESS, are in-frame only. Not every clone is retained; where verified, under half of the shortfall comes from an unresolved V gene, and the cause of the rest is unknown. The DNA was the basis for D and trimming; V, J and clone size are from that table. Within this sample are about 74,000 clones, with approximately 84% of them counted one time only. In total, the top ten clones hold over 35% of the sample.

Trimming accounts for 1 base at V and 6 bases at J, while the number of junction bases matched to no gene is 10. The CDR3, cysteine through phenylalanine, is 17 amino acids long. Just the 51-base CDR3 DNA is kept, in frame starting at base 1. CDR1 is given as LGHNA and CDR2 as YNFKEQ, both from the germline V gene. This sequence uses TRBV4-2 and TRBJ2-1; TRBD2 fits 9 bases in the junction. The sequence came from a man in his sixties or seventies with acute or convalescent COVID-19. The sequenced sample was peripheral blood. CDR3 reads: CASSQGGGAGGSNEQFF. The sequence in DNA is TGTGCCAGCAGCCAAGGGGGCGGAGCGGGAGGATCCAATGAGCAGTTCTTC.